This T cell receptor beta chain was recovered during a study of T cell changes during pregnancy in multiple sclerosis. TCRdb's table, derived via immunoSEQ multiplex PCR, lists solely in-frame clones and lacks some. Seen here are about 66,000 clones, roughly nine tenths observed once, and the top ten hold over 4.5%. V dropped 7 bases and J dropped 5; count of bases not matched to a gene: 4. The CDR3 length is 12 residues. Germline-derived CDR1 and CDR2 are SGHAT and FQNNGV. The source of this sequence is a female donor with multiple sclerosis, enrolled in a pregnancy study. The sequences come from CD8+ T cells from peripheral blood mononuclear cells, collected before pregnancy. The chain uses TRBV11-2 and TRBJ2-5, with 7 bases matching TRBD2. The CDR3 loop is CASNAGVETQYF. The DNA for the CDR3 is TGTGCCAGCAACGCGGGGGTGGAGACCCAGTACTTC.